One TCR beta chain is described in this entry. The antigen remains unidentified. TCRdb itself ran the RACE reads through MiXCR, one entry per CDR3 protein. The profile shows 100,000 or so distinct CDR3 sequences, roughly a tenth of them singletons. The CDR3 has 14 residues. Germline values: CDR1 SGHTA, CDR2 FQGNSA. V gave up 6 bases and J gave up 7 bases; unmatched junction bases: 8. This sample is part of a study of human T cells and chemical hapten exposure. Study-wide background: An approximately 2 cm by approximately 2 cm inner upper arm patch received 2% DPC for sensitization. Patches that contained 0.01% DPC were applied to the upper back and read at 6 days.

Findings and limits, study-wide: Expanded TCRs created a significantly greater count of big CDR3 similarity clusters than controls did.

Time point meaning: patch test 1, 2 weeks after DPC sensitization. The treatment was: therapeutic diphenylcyclopropenone sensitization with weekly scalp DPC. The material sequenced was whole blood, taken in connection with sensitization to the hapten diphenylcyclopropenone (DPC). The V gene is TRBV7-2, the J gene TRBJ2-1, with 8 bases aligning to TRBD2. The TCR comes from a man aged 40-49 years with alopecia areata. Some clones in this sample may be carry-over from other donors' samples. The CDR3 reads CASRLSGSGNEQFF. The DNA of the CDR3 is TGTGCCAGCAGATTGAGCGGGAGCGGGAATGAGCAGTTCTTC.